Following are 2 T cell receptor beta chains from one sample sequenced in a study of cytomegalovirus exposure and HLA in healthy donors. This PCR relied on a set of 60 Vbeta primers and 13 Jbeta primers. Assay: immunoSEQ multiplex PCR; the TCRdb copy retains only in-frame clones and omits some. The sample data list more than 110,000 clones. Sequencing input: PBMCs. All receptors come from a man between 40 and 49 years old in good health and CMV-seronegative.

This sequence joins TRBV5-1 and TRBJ2-6; tentatively, D is TRBD1 (6 bases). Looked up from germline, CDR1 is SGHRS and CDR2 is YFSETQ. V lost 4 bases and J lost 0, with 20 bases in between. The CDR3 spans 19 residues. The CDR3 sequence is CASSPVLQGSLSGANVLTF. Here the CDR3 DNA reads TGCGCCAGCAGCCCGGTGCTACAGGGTTCTCTCTCTGGGGCCAACGTCCTGACTTTC.

The chain couples TRBV5-6 to TRBJ1-4; D is perhaps TRBD1 (5 bases). This CDR3 contains 16 residues. CDR1 and CDR2 from the germline V gene are SGHDT and YYEEEE. The V and J ends lost 3 bases and 5 bases respectively, with 17 bases between them. The CDR3 reads CASSSRGSSSNEKLFF. The CDR3 DNA sequence: TGTGCCAGCAGCTCCCGGGGGTCGAGTTCCAATGAAAAACTGTTTTTT.